Sequencing of this T cell receptor beta chain was carried out in a study of CD8 T cells in ankylosing spondylitis (dated by TCRdb to about 2017). For the study in its entirety: To find TCR variants linked to disease, the study profiled T cell receptor beta repertoires in ankylosing spondylitis patients and healthy donors. The full study cohort comprised about 25 ankylosing spondylitis patients and 110 or so healthy donors. Samples of peripheral blood were taken, and for ankylosing spondylitis patients, synovial fluid was collected as well.

For each ankylosing spondylitis patient, the synovial fluid sample was matched to a blood sample from that same patient. Inclusive of the bounding cysteine and phenylalanine, the CDR3 is 17 residues long. Only CDR3 DNA is held: 51 bases, read in frame from base 1. V is trimmed back by 3 bases and J by 4 bases, and the junction contains 14 bases that no gene match accounts for. Looking up the germline V gene yields CDR1 SGDLS and CDR2 YYNGEE. The investigation overall reported the following: A CD8+ phenotype was shown by the disease-linked clones, which were found at relatively low frequencies in peripheral blood. Some motif variants had previously been reported in the synovial fluid and blood of reactive arthritis patients, which suggests shared mechanisms of disease initiation. According to the report, matched synovial fluid samples from ankylosing spondylitis patients were significantly enriched for the disease-linked clones. A TCR beta motif of seven or eight highly homologous amino acid variants appeared characteristic of blood from ankylosing spondylitis patients.

This clonotype was seen at least ten times. What antigen it recognizes has not been identified. Base qualities are not at hand, and no much larger clone is one base apart. Instrument used: Illumina HiSeq 2500. Quantitative 5'-RACE with molecular barcodes was the method used to prepare the TCR beta libraries. On the authors' methods: To identify disease-linked TCR variants, a new computational method was used, one built on a probabilistic model of VDJ rearrangement. TCRdb redid the processing of the public reads, applying fastp at Q25 and MiXCR, and retained in-frame beta chains. Identical CDR3 protein sequences are pooled into one entry, listed with their most common genes and DNA. V and J calls and clone size were set by TCRdb, not the authors. The sample table shows about 140,000 distinct CDR3 sequences, and roughly 8.4% are seen once. The ten largest account for 7.3% of the sample.

Material for sequencing was synovial fluid, either unsorted or a sorted T cell fraction (not recorded which). The chain uses TRBV9 and TRBJ2-7; 9 junctional bases match TRBD1. This sequence was found in a male donor with ankylosing spondylitis. The CDR3: CASSEGTSDRGTYEQYF. The sequenced DNA: TGTGCCAGCAGCGAGGGAACCAGTGACAGGGGGACATACGAGCAGTACTTC.